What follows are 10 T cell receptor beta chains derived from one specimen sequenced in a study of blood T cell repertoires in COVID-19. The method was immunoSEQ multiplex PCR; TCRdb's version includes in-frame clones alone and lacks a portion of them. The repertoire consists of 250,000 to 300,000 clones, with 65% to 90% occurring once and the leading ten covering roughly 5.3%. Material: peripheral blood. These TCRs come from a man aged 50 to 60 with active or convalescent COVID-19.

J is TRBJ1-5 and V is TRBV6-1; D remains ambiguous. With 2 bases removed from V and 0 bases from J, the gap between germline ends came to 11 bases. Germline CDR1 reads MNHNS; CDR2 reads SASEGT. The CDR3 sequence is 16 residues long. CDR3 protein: CASSELWQISNQPQHF. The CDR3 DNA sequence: TGTGCCAGCAGTGAATTGTGGCAGATTAGCAATCAGCCCCAGCATTTT.

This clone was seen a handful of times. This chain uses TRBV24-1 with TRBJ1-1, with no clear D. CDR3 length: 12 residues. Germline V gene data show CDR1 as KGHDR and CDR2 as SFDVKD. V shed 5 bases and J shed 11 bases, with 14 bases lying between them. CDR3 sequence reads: CATSAAGGSAFF. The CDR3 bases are TGTGCCACCAGTGCGGCGGGAGGTAGTGCTTTCTTT.

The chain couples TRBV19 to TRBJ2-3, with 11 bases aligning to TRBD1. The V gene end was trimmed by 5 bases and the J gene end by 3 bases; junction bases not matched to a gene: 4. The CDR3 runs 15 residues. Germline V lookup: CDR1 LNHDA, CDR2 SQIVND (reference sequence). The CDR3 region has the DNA TGTGCCAGTAGTGGGACAGGGGGAAGGACAGATACGCAGTATTTT. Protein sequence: CASSGTGGRTDTQYF.

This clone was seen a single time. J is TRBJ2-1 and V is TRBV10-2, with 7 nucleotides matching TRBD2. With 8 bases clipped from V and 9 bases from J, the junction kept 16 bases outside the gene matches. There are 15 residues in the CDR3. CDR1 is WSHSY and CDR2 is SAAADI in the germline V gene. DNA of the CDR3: TGCGCCAGCGTCACGCGGGAGAACGGGGGTCGTGAGCAGTTCTTC. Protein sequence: CASVTRENGGREQFF.

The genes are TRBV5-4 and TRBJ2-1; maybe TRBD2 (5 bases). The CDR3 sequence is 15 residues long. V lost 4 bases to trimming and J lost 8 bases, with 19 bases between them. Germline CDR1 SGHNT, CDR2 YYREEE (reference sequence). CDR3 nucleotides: TGTGCCAGCAGCCTTTCAGCGGTAATTGAGGATGAGCAGTTCTTC. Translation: CASSLSAVIEDEQFF. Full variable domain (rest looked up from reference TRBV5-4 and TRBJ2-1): ETGVTQSPTHLIKTRGQQVTLRCSSQSGHNTVSWYQQALGQGPQFIFQYYREEENGRGNFPPRFSGLQFPNYSSELNVNALELDDSALYLCASSLSAVIEDEQFFGPGTRLTVL.

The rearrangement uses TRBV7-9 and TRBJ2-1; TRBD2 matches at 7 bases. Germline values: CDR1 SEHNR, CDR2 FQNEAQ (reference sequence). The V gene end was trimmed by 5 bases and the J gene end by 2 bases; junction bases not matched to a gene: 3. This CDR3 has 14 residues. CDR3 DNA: TGTGCCAGCAGCCGGACTAGTGCCTACAATGAGCAGTTCTTC. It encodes CASSRTSAYNEQFF.

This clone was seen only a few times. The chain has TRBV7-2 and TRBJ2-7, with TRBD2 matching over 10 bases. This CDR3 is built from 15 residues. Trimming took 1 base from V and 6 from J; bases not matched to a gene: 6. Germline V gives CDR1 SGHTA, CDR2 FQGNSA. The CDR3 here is CASSLELAGASEQYF. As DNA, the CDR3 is TGTGCCAGCAGCTTAGAGCTAGCGGGAGCGAGCGAGCAGTACTTC.

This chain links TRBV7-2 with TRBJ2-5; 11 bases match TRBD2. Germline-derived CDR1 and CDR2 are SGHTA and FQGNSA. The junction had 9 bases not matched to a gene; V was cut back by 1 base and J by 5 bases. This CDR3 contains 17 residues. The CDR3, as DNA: TGTGCCAGCAGCTTAGGGGTAGCGGGAGGGCAGGGGGAGACCCAGTACTTC. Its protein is CASSLGVAGGQGETQYF.

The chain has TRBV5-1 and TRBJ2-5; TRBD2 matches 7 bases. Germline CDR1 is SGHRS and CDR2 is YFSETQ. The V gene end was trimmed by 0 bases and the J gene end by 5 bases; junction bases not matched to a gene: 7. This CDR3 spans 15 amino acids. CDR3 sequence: CASSLGGGSTETQYF. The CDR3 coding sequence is TGCGCCAGCAGCTTGGGAGGCGGGAGTACGGAGACCCAGTACTTC. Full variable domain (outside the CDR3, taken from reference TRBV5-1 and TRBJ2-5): KAGVTQTPRYLIKTRGQQVTLSCSPISGHRSVSWYQQTPGQGLQFLFEYFSETQRNKGNFPGRFSGRQFSNSRSEMNVSTLELGDSALYLCASSLGGGSTETQYFGPGTRLLVL.

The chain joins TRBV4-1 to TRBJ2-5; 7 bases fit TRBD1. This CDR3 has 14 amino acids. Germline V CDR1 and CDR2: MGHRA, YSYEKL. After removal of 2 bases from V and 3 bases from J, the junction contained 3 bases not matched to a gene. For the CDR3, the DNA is TGCGCCAGCAGCCAAAGACAGGGAAAAGAGACCCAGTACTTC. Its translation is CASSQRQGKETQYF.